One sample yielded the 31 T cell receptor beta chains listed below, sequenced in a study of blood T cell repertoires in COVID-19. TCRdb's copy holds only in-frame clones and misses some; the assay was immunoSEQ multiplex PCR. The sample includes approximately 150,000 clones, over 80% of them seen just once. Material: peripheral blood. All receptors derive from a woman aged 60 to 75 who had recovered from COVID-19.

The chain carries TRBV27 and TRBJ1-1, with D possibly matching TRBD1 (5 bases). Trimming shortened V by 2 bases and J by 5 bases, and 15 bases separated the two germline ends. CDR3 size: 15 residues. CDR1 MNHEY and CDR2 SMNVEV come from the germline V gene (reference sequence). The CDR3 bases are TGTGCCAGCAGTTTAGGAGTGGGAGGGGAGACTGAAGCTTTCTTT. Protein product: CASSLGVGGETEAFF.

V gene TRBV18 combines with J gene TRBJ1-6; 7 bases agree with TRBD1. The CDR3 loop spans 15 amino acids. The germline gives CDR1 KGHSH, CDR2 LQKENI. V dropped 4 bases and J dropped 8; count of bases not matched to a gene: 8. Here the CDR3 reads CASSLGTVAYSPLHF. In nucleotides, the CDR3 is TGTGCCAGCTCACTCGGGACAGTTGCCTATTCACCCCTCCACTTT.

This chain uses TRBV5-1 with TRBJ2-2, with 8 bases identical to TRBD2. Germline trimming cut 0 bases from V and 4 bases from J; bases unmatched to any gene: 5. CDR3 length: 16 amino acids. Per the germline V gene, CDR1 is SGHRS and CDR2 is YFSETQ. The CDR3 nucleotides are TGCGCCAGCAGCTTGGAATCAGCGGGGGTCACCGGGGAGCTGTTTTTT. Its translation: CASSLESAGVTGELFF.

The CDR3 bases are TGTGCCAGCAGCTTGGTTTCGTCAGCTAACTATGGCTACACCTTC. The encoded protein is CASSLVSSANYGYTF. The rearrangement links TRBV5-5 to TRBJ1-2; D gene ambiguous. CDR3 length: 15 amino acids. V dropped 0 bases and J dropped 0 bases, with 9 bases sitting between them. The germline CDR1 and CDR2 sequences are SGHKS and YYEKEE (reference sequence).

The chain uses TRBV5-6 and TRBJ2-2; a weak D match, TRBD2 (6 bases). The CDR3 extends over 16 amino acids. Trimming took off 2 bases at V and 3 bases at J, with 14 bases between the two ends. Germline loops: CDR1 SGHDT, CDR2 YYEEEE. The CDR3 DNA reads TGTGCCAGCAGCTTTACCGCGGGGATGCACACCGGGGAGCTGTTTTTT. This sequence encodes CASSFTAGMHTGELFF. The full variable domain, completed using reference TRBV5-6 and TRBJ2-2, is DAGVTQSPTHLIKTRGQQVTLRCSPKSGHDTVSWYQQALGQGPQFIFQYYEEEERQRGNFPDRFSGHQFPNYSSELNVNALLLGDSALYLCASSFTAGMHTGELFFGEGSRLTVL.

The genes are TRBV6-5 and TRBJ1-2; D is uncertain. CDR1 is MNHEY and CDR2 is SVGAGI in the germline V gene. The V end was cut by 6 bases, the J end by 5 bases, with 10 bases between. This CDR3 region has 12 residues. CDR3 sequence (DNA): TGTGCCAGCAGCCCAGGCGGGTATGGCTACACCTTC. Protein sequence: CASSPGGYGYTF.

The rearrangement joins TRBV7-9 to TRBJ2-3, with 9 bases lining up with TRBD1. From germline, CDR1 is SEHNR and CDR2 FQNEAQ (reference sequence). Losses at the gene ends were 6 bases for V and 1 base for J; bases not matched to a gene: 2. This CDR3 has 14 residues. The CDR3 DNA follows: TGTGCCAGCAGTCGGGACAGGGGCACAGATACGCAGTATTTT. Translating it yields CASSRDRGTDTQYF.

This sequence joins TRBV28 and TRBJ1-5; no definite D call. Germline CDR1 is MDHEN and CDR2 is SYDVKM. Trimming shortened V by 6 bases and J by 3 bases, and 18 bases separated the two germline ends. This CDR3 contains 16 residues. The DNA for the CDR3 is TGTGCCAGCAGAGGTCCTGGCGCCGGGTCCAATCAGCCCCAGCATTTT. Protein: CASRGPGAGSNQPQHF.

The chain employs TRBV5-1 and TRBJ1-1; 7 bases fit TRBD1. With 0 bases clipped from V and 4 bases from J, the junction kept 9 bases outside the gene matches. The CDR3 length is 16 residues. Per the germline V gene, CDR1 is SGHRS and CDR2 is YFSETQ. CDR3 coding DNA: TGCGCCAGCAGCTTGGGGCCCGAGACAGGGCCCACTGAAGCTTTCTTT. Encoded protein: CASSLGPETGPTEAFF.

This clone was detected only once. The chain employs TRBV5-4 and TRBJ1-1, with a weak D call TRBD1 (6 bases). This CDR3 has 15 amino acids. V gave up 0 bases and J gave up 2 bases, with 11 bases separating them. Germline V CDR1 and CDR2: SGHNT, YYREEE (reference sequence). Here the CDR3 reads CASSLDRAQNTEAFF. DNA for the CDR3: TGTGCCAGCAGCTTGGACAGGGCCCAAAACACTGAAGCTTTCTTT. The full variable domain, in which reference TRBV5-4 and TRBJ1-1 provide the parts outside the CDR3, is ETGVTQSPTHLIKTRGQQVTLRCSSQSGHNTVSWYQQALGQGPQFIFQYYREEENGRGNFPPRFSGLQFPNYSSELNVNALELDDSALYLCASSLDRAQNTEAFFGQGTRLTVV.

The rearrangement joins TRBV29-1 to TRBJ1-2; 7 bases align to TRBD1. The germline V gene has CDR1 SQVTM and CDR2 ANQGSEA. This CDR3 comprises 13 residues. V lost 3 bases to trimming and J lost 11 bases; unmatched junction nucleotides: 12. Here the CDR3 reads CSVESFHRGPYTF. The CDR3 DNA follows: TGCAGCGTTGAGTCTTTTCACAGGGGTCCTTACACCTTC.

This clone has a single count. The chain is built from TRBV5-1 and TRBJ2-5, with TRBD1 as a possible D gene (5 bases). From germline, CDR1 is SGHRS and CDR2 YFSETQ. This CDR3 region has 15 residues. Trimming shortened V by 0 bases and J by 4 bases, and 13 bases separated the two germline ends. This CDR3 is CASSLGAVRGETQYF. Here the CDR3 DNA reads TGCGCCAGCAGCTTGGGGGCGGTTAGGGGAGAGACCCAGTACTTC.

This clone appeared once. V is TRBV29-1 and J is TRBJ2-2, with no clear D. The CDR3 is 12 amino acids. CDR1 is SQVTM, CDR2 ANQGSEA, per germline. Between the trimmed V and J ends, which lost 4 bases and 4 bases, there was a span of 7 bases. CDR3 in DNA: TGCAGCGTTGGAACAGCCACCGGGGAGCTGTTTTTT. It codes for CSVGTATGELFF.

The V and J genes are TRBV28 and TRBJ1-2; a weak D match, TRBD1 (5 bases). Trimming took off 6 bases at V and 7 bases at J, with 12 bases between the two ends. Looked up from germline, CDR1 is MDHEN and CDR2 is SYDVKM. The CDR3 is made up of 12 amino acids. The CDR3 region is CASRTARAGYTF. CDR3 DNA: TGTGCCAGCAGGACCGCCAGGGCTGGCTACACCTTC.

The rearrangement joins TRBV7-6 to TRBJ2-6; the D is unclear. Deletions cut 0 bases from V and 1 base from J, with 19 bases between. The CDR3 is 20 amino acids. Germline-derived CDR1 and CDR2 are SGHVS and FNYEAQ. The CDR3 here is CASSLAPAVNPYSGANVLTF. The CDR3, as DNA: TGTGCCAGCAGCTTAGCGCCCGCAGTAAACCCTTATTCTGGGGCCAACGTCCTGACTTTC.

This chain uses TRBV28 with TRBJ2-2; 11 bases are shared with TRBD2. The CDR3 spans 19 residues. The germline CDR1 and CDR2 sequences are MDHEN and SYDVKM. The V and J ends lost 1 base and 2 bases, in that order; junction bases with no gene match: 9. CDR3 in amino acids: CASSLFLSGTSGNTGELFF. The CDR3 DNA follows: TGTGCCAGCAGTTTATTTCTCTCCGGGACTAGCGGAAACACCGGGGAGCTGTTTTTT.

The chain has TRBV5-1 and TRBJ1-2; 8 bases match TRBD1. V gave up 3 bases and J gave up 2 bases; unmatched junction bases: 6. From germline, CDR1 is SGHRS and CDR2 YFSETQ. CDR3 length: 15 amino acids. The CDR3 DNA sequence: TGCGCCAGCAGCTGGGGGGACAGGCAGAACTATGGCTACACCTTC. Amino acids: CASSWGDRQNYGYTF.

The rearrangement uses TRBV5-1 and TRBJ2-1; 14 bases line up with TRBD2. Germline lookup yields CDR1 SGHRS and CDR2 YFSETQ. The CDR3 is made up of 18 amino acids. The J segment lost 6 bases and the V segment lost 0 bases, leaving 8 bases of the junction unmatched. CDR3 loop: CASSLARTSGGKGNEQFF. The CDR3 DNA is TGCGCCAGCAGCTTGGCCCGGACTAGCGGGGGGAAGGGCAATGAGCAGTTCTTC. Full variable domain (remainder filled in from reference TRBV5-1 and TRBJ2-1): KAGVTQTPRYLIKTRGQQVTLSCSPISGHRSVSWYQQTPGQGLQFLFEYFSETQRNKGNFPGRFSGRQFSNSRSEMNVSTLELGDSALYLCASSLARTSGGKGNEQFFGPGTRLTVL.

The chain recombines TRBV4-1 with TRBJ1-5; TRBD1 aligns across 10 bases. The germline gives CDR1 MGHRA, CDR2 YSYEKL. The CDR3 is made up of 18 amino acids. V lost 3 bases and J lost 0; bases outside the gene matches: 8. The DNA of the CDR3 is TGCGCCAGCAGCCACAGTCGGACAGGGGGTCATAGCAATCAGCCCCAGCATTTT. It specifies CASSHSRTGGHSNQPQHF.

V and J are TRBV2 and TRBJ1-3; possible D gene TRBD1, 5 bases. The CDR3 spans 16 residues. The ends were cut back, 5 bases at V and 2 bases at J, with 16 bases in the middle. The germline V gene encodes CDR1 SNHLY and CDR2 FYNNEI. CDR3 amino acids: CASSYPPGGAGNTIYF. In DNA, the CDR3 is TGTGCCAGCAGTTACCCACCTGGGGGGGCTGGAAACACCATATATTTT.

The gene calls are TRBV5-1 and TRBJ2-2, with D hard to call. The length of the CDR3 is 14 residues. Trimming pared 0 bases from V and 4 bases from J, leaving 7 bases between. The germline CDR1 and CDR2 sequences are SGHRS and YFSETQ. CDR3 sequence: CASSLDEVTGELFF. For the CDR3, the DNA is TGCGCCAGCAGCTTGGACGAGGTCACCGGGGAGCTGTTTTTT. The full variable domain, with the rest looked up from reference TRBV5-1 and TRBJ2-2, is KAGVTQTPRYLIKTRGQQVTLSCSPISGHRSVSWYQQTPGQGLQFLFEYFSETQRNKGNFPGRFSGRQFSNSRSEMNVSTLELGDSALYLCASSLDEVTGELFFGEGSRLTVL.

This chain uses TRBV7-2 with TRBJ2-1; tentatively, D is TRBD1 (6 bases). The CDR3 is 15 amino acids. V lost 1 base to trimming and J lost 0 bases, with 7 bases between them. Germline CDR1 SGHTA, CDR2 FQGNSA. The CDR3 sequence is CASSLEQGSYNEQFF. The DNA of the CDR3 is TGTGCCAGCAGCTTAGAACAGGGCTCCTACAATGAGCAGTTCTTC.

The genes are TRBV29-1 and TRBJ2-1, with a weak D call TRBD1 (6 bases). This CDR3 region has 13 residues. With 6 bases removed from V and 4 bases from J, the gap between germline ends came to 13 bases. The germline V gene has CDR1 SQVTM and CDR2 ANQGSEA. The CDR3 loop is CSVLRDIYNEQFF. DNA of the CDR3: TGCAGCGTCCTCCGGGACATTTACAATGAGCAGTTCTTC.

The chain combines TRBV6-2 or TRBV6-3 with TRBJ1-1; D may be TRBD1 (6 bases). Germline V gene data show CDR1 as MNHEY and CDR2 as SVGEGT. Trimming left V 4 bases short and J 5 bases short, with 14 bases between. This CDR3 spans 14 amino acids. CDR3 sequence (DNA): TGTGCCAGCAGTTTCGGGGGGGCGGAGACTGAAGCTTTCTTT. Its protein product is CASSFGGAETEAFF.

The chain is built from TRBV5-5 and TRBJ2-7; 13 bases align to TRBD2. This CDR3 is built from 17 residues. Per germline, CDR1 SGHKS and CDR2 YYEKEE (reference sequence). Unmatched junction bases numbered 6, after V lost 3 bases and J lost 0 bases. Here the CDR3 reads CASSYYWTSGGSYEQYF. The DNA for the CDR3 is TGTGCCAGCAGCTACTACTGGACTAGCGGGGGCTCCTACGAGCAGTACTTC.

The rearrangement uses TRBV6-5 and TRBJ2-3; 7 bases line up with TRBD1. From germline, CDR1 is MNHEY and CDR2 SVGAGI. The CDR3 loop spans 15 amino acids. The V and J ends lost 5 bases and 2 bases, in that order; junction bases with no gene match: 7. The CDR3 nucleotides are TGTGCCAGCAGTCGCCTGACAGGGATCACAGATACGCAGTATTTT. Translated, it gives CASSRLTGITDTQYF.

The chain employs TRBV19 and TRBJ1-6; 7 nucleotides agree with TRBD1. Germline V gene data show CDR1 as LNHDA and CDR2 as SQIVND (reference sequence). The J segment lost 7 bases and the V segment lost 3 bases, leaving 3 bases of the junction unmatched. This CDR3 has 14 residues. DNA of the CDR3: TGTGCCAGTAGTATGGGGACAGAAAATTCACCCCTCCACTTT. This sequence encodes CASSMGTENSPLHF.

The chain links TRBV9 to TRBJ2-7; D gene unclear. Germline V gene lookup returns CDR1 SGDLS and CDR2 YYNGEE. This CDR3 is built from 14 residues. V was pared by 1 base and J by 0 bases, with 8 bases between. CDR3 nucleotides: TGTGCCAGCAGCGTAAGAGAACTCTCCTACGAGCAGTACTTC. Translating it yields CASSVRELSYEQYF.

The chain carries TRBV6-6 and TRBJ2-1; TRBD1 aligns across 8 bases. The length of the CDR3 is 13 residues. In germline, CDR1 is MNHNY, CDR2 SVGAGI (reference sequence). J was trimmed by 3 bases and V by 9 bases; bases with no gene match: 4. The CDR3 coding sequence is TGTGCCAGTACCGGGACAGGCTACAATGAGCAGTTCTTC. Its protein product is CASTGTGYNEQFF.

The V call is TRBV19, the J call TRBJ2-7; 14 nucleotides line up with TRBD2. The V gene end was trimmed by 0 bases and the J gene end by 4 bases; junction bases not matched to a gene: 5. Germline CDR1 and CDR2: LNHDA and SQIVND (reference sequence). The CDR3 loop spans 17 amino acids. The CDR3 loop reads CASSIDLRTSGGYEQYF. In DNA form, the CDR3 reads TGTGCCAGTAGTATAGACCTACGGACTAGCGGGGGGTACGAGCAGTACTTC.

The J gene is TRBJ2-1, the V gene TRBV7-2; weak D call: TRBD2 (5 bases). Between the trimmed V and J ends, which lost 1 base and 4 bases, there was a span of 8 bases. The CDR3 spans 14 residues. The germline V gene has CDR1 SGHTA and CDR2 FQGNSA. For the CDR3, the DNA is TGTGCCAGCAGCTTAGTTCGGGGATACAATGAGCAGTTCTTC. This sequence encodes CASSLVRGYNEQFF.